One and the same sample provided the 6 T cell receptor beta chains below, sequenced in a study of PD-1 blockade in classical Hodgkin lymphoma (dated by TCRdb to 2018 to 2020). Library creation used the immunoSEQ multiplex PCR assay. Sourced from immuneACCESS, this table was stored by TCRdb with only in-frame sequences that have V and J called. A share of the clones is absent; for the studies checked, an unresolved V gene accounts for under half, and the remainder has no known explanation. Recorded for this sample are about 35,000 clones; around nine tenths of them occurred a single time. Of the sample, around 0.21% is held by the ten largest clones. The intended sense of this specimen's time point label: cycle 1 day 1 (C1D1), immediately before nivolumab initiation. Every trial patient had relapsed after autologous stem cell transplantation, and cohorts A, B and C differed in prior brentuximab vedotin exposure. Using a Miltenyi CD4+ T cell isolation kit, CD4+ T cells were purified from thawed PBMCs through magnetic negative selection.

Specimen: CD4+ T cells from blood, collected at baseline. The receptors stem from a human donor with classical Hodgkin lymphoma.

This sequence joins TRBV6-1 and TRBJ1-1, with 7 bases that match TRBD1. V gave up 8 bases and J gave up 0 bases; unmatched junction bases: 3. The CDR3 covers 13 residues. Germline CDR1 MNHNS, CDR2 SASEGT. CDR3 sequence: CASRTGLNTEAFF. CDR3 DNA: TGTGCCAGCCGGACAGGCTTGAACACTGAAGCTTTCTTT.

The chain has TRBV5-1 and TRBJ2-7, with 8 nucleotides matching TRBD1. Germline V gene sequence: CDR1 SGHRS, CDR2 YFSETQ. V gave up 4 bases and J gave up 1 base; unmatched junction bases: 13. CDR3 length: 17 residues. This CDR3 is CASSARRTGTGSYEQYF. The CDR3 region has the DNA TGCGCCAGCAGCGCCCGAAGGACAGGGACGGGTTCCTACGAGCAGTACTTC. Together with reference TRBV5-1 and TRBJ2-7, the CDR3 gives the full variable domain: KAGVTQTPRYLIKTRGQQVTLSCSPISGHRSVSWYQQTPGQGLQFLFEYFSETQRNKGNFPGRFSGRQFSNSRSEMNVSTLELGDSALYLCASSARRTGTGSYEQYFGPGTRLTVT.

This chain joins TRBV6-5 and TRBJ1-1, with D possibly TRBD1 on 5 matching bases. This CDR3 region has 14 residues. Germline values: CDR1 MNHEY, CDR2 SVGAGI. V lost 5 bases and J lost 3, with 13 bases in between. The CDR3 reads CASSPFGAYTEAFF. DNA of the CDR3: TGTGCCAGCAGTCCCTTTGGGGCCTACACTGAAGCTTTCTTT.

The CDR3 spells CASSLDAGFNYGYTF. The DNA of the CDR3 is TGCGCCAGCAGCTTGGATGCAGGGTTTAACTATGGCTACACCTTC. V usage is TRBV5-1 and J usage is TRBJ1-2; TRBD1 might be the D (5 bases). CDR1 and CDR2 from the germline V gene are SGHRS and YFSETQ. The CDR3 covers 15 residues. V lost 0 bases and J lost 1, with 10 bases in between. Full variable domain (outside the CDR3, taken from reference TRBV5-1 and TRBJ1-2): KAGVTQTPRYLIKTRGQQVTLSCSPISGHRSVSWYQQTPGQGLQFLFEYFSETQRNKGNFPGRFSGRQFSNSRSEMNVSTLELGDSALYLCASSLDAGFNYGYTFGSGTRLTVV.

The chain joins TRBV11-2 to TRBJ1-4; possibly TRBD1 for D (5 bases). The CDR3 has 16 amino acids. V gave up 4 bases and J gave up 8 bases, with 20 bases separating them. Germline CDR1 SGHAT, CDR2 FQNNGV. The CDR3 sequence: CASSSQNQAGQEKLFF. Written as DNA, the CDR3 is TGTGCCAGCAGCTCCCAAAACCAGGCAGGGCAGGAAAAACTGTTTTTT.

The genes are TRBV18 and TRBJ2-7; 9 bases align to TRBD2. CDR1 and CDR2 (germline): KGHSH, LQKENI. The J segment lost 3 bases and the V segment lost 0 bases, leaving 12 bases of the junction unmatched. The CDR3 is made up of 18 amino acids. Here the CDR3 reads CASSPPRRASGANYEQYF. The DNA of the CDR3 is TGTGCCAGCTCACCACCGCGAAGAGCTAGCGGGGCGAACTACGAGCAGTACTTC.